Listed below are T cell receptor beta chains from one sample, sequenced in a study of Graves' ophthalmopathy and Graves' hyperthyroidism. In TCRdb, the multiplex PCR reads were re-called with MiXCR into one record per CDR3 protein. The table has 300,000 to 350,000 distinct CDR3 sequences, 17% seen once. The material sequenced was peripheral blood. The receptors were gathered from an adult man with Graves' ophthalmopathy. Each CDR3 is given with its conserved first and last residue. The D gene is left open where the match is weak. Expanded clones get a size class; other rows say once, few or many, or leave the size out.

J gene | D gene | V gene | clone size | CDR3 protein | CDR3 DNA
TRBJ1-2 | NA | TRBV6-5 | many | CASSRGVLGGYTF | TGTGCCAGCAGTCGGGGCGTATTAGGGGGCTACACCTTC
TRBJ2-5 | NA | TRBV6-5 | many | CASSTRARGVQETQYF | TGTGCCAGCAGTACCCGGGCTCGCGGGGTACAAGAGACCCAGTACTTC
TRBJ2-7 | NA | TRBV11-3 | NA | CASSLRGEYEQYF | TGTGCCAGCAGCTTAAGGGGGGAGTACGAGCAGTACTTC
TRBJ2-7 | NA | TRBV4-1 | many | CASSHDNDLGRRSQYF | TGCGCCAGCAGCCATGACAACGACCTAGGACGGAGGTCGCAGTACTTC
TRBJ2-7 | NA | TRBV11-2 | NA | CASSLWGGDEQYF | TGTGCCAGCAGCCTTTGGGGCGGCGACGAGCAGTACTTC
TRBJ1-3 | NA | TRBV6-2/TRBV6-3 | many | CASSYYGSGNTIYF | TGTGCCAGCAGTTACTATGGATCTGGAAACACCATATATTTT
TRBJ2-3 | TRBD2 | TRBV20-1 | many | CSAHRTSGISDTQYF | TGCAGTGCTCATCGGACTAGCGGGATATCAGATACGCAGTATTTT
TRBJ2-2 | NA | TRBV3-1 | NA | CASSQNLGYGELFF | TGTGCCAGCAGCCAAAATCTAGGATACGGGGAGCTGTTTTTT
TRBJ2-3 | NA | TRBV7-2 | many | CASSLGLGTADTQYF | TGTGCCAGCAGCCTAGGCTTGGGAACGGCAGATACGCAGTATTTT
TRBJ2-2 | TRBD1 | TRBV19 | many | CASLKGAGGLRSTGELFF | TGTGCCAGTTTAAAGGGGGCAGGGGGTCTACGGAGCACCGGGGAGCTGTTTTTT
TRBJ2-7 | TRBD1 | TRBV6-1 | NA | CASSEVSRDRVSYEQYF | TGTGCCAGCAGTGAAGTCTCGCGGGACAGGGTGTCCTACGAGCAGTACTTC
TRBJ2-5 | TRBD1 | TRBV6-1 | NA | CASKQGQETQYF | TGTGCCAGCAAACAGGGGCAAGAGACCCAGTACTTC
TRBJ2-7 | NA | TRBV2 | medium-sized | CASSESLGPTYEQYF | TGTGCCAGCAGTGAAAGTCTGGGACCCACCTACGAGCAGTACTTC
TRBJ1-3 | NA | TRBV6-5 | many | CASSYSRQLSGNTIYF | TGTGCCAGCAGTTACTCTAGGCAACTCTCTGGAAACACCATATATTTT
TRBJ1-1 | NA | TRBV6-1 | many | CASSDLWNTEAFF | TGTGCCAGCAGTGATCTCTGGAACACTGAAGCTTTCTTT
TRBJ2-5 | NA | TRBV29-1 | NA | CSVDWGEGGGSSETQYF | TGCAGCGTTGATTGGGGTGAAGGGGGCGGGAGCTCGGAGACCCAGTACTTC
TRBJ2-2 | NA | TRBV18 | many | CASSRTTPNTGELFF | TGTGCCAGCTCACGAACAACACCGAACACCGGGGAGCTGTTTTTT
TRBJ1-2 | NA | TRBV27 | NA | CASSRTQTLNYGYTF | TGTGCCAGCAGTCGTACTCAGACCCTTAACTATGGCTACACCTTC
TRBJ2-5 | TRBD2 | TRBV2 | many | CASSETSGGETQYF | TGTGCCAGCAGTGAGACTAGCGGGGGGGAGACCCAGTACTTC
TRBJ1-1 | NA | TRBV12-3/TRBV12-4 | many | CASSKQGGDTEAFF | TGTGCCAGCAGCAAACAGGGCGGGGACACTGAAGCTTTCTTT
TRBJ2-7 | NA | TRBV12-3/TRBV12-4 | many | CASSLVSYEQYF | TGTGCCAGCAGTTTAGTCAGCTACGAGCAGTACTTC
TRBJ2-5 | TRBD2 | TRBV4-2 | many | CVSSSAEAGGTETQYF | TGTGTCAGCAGCTCCGCCGAAGCGGGAGGGACCGAGACCCAGTACTTC
TRBJ2-7 | TRBD1 | TRBV20-1 | many | CSATPGTGKSYEQYF | TGCAGTGCTACCCCCGGGACAGGGAAATCCTACGAGCAGTACTTC
TRBJ2-2 | TRBD2 | TRBV9 | few | CASSVEAGEGIGELFF | TGTGCCAGCAGCGTAGAAGCGGGAGAAGGTATTGGGGAGCTGTTTTTT
TRBJ2-4 | NA | TRBV5-1 | NA | CASSLGSGTSGGNFQYF | TGCGCCAGCAGCTTGGGCTCCGGGACCTCAGGAGGGAACTTTCAGTACTTC
TRBJ1-2 | NA | TRBV6-1 | few | CASTGGTGQGYTF | TGTGCCAGTACGGGGGGTACGGGGCAAGGCTACACCTTC
TRBJ1-2 | NA | TRBV28 | NA | CASKAVGRGIGGHTF | NA
TRBJ1-1 | NA | TRBV6-5 | many | CASSYPPEAFF | TGTGCCAGCAGTTACCCCCCTGAAGCTTTCTTT
TRBJ2-7 | TRBD1 | TRBV25-1 | many | CARQGESYEQYF | TGTGCCAGACAGGGGGAGTCCTACGAGCAGTACTTC
TRBJ2-2 | TRBD1 | TRBV7-3 | many | CASSFGGQGPRELFF | TGTGCCAGCAGCTTTGGGGGACAGGGTCCCCGGGAGCTGTTTTTT
TRBJ1-1 | NA | TRBV6-5 | many | CASSYGGMNTEAFF | TGTGCCAGCAGTTATGGGGGAATGAACACTGAAGCTTTCTTT
TRBJ2-2 | NA | TRBV27 | many | CASSLRDHAFTGELFF | TGTGCCAGCAGTTTACGGGACCACGCTTTCACCGGGGAGCTGTTTTTT
TRBJ1-3 | NA | TRBV6-5 | NA | CASSYEGIGGNTIYF | TGTGCCAGCAGTTACGAGGGTATCGGTGGAAACACCATATATTTT
TRBJ2-7 | NA | TRBV6-2/TRBV6-3 | many | CASSYAVTRAYEQYF | TGTGCCAGCAGTTACGCCGTTACTAGAGCCTACGAGCAGTACTTC
TRBJ1-1 | NA | TRBV6-1 | NA | CASSVAAGSEAYF | NA
TRBJ2-7 | TRBD2 | TRBV29-1 | many | CSAAGGEVEQYF | TGCAGCGCCGCGGGGGGGGAAGTTGAGCAGTACTTC
TRBJ2-5 | NA | TRBV7-3 | many | CASSLTVTPQETQYF | TGTGCCAGCAGTTTGACCGTTACTCCCCAAGAGACCCAGTACTTC